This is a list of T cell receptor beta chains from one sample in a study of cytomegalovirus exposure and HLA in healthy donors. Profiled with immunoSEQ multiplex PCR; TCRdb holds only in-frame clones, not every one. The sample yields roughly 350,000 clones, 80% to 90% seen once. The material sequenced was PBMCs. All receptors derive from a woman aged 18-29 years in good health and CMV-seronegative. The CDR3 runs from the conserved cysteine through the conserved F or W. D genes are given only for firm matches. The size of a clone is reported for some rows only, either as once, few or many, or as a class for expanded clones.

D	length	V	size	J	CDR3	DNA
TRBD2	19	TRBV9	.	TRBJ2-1	CASSLSSGLTSGSYNEQFF	TGTGCCAGCAGCCTTAGCAGTGGGTTGACTAGCGGGAGTTACAATGAGCAGTTCTTC
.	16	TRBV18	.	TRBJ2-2	CASSPLHGAGTGELFF	TGTGCCAGCTCACCACTTCATGGGGCCGGCACCGGGGAGCTGTTTTTT
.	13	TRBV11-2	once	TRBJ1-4	CASRPSGNEKLFF	TGTGCCAGCCGCCCATCCGGGAATGAAAAACTGTTTTTT
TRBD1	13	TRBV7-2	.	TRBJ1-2	CASSPDRGHGYTF	TGTGCCAGCAGCCCCGACAGGGGGCATGGCTACACCTTC
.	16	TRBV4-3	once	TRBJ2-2	CASSQDPRLNTGELFF	TGCGCCAGCAGCCAAGATCCCAGGTTGAACACCGGGGAGCTGTTTTTT
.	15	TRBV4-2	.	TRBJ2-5	CASSQGGTAQETQYF	TGTGCCAGCAGCCAAGGCGGGACCGCTCAAGAGACCCAGTACTTC
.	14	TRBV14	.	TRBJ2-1	CASSHGRASALRFF	TGTGCCAGCAGCCACGGTCGGGCTAGCGCTCTTCGGTTCTTC
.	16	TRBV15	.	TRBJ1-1	CATSRDFSVMNTEAFF	TGTGCCACCAGCAGAGATTTTTCAGTTATGAACACTGAAGCTTTCTTT
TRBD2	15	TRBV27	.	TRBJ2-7	CASSSAPGLYYEQYF	TGTGCCAGCAGTTCAGCCCCGGGACTATACTACGAGCAGTACTTC
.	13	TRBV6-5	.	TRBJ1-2	CASSQQLFYGYTF	TGTGCCAGCTCCCAACAGCTATTCTATGGCTACACCTTC
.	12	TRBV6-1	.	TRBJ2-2	CASSLNTGELFF	TGTGCCAGCAGTTTAAACACCGGGGAGCTGTTTTTT
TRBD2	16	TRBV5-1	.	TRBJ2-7	CASSLALAGGLYEQYF	TGCGCCAGCAGCTTGGCCCTAGCGGGAGGGTTGTACGAGCAGTACTTC
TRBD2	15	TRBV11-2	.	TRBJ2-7	CASSFYRASGYEQYF	TGTGCCAGCAGCTTTTATAGGGCTAGCGGCTACGAGCAGTACTTC